The rows below give T cell receptor beta chains drawn from one sample of a study of cytomegalovirus exposure and HLA in healthy donors. TCRdb's table, derived via immunoSEQ multiplex PCR, lists solely in-frame clones and lacks some. The table has about 190,000 clones, over 65% seen once. The sample consisted of PBMCs. Source of these receptors: a man aged 18 to 29 in good health and CMV-seropositive. CDR3s include the opening cysteine and the closing phenylalanine or tryptophan. D genes are given only for firm matches. Expanded clones get a size class; other rows say once, few or many, or leave the size out.

>TRBD2|TRBV29-1|NA|TRBJ2-1
TGCAGCGTTGAGGGGTTAGCGGGAGGATACAATGAGCAGTTCTTC
CSVEGLAGGYNEQFF
>TRBD1|TRBV28|NA|TRBJ2-7
TGTGCCAGCAGCCTCCTGGGACAGGGGGCCCCGAGCTCCTACGAGCAGTACTTC
CASSLLGQGAPSSYEQYF
>NA|TRBV7-8|NA|TRBJ1-3
TGTGCCAGCAGCTTAGGGGCAGGGGGAAACACCATATATTTT
CASSLGAGGNTIYF
>NA|TRBV13|few|TRBJ2-1
TGTGCCAGCAGCACGCCGACTCGGGAGCAGTTCTTC
CASSTPTREQFF
>TRBD1|TRBV28|NA|TRBJ1-5
TGTGCCAGCCTAATACCAACAGGGGGGCGAAGTCAGCCCCAGCATTTT
CASLIPTGGRSQPQHF
>TRBD2|TRBV4-2|few|TRBJ2-1
TGTGCCAGCAGCACCGGAGGGCTAGCGGGAGACGTCAATGAGCAGTTCTTC
CASSTGGLAGDVNEQFF
>NA|TRBV28|once|TRBJ2-1
TGTGCCAGCACCCCAGGGTTGGGGAAGGGTGAGCAGTTCTTC
CASTPGLGKGEQFF
>NA|TRBV30|NA|TRBJ2-5
TGTGCCTGGAGGAGGGAGACCCAGTACTTC
CAWRRETQYF
>NA|TRBV11-3|NA|TRBJ2-2
TGTGCCAGCAGCCGGCTACGCGGGCAGAACACCGGGGAGCTGTTTTTT
CASSRLRGQNTGELFF
>TRBD1|TRBV11-1|NA|TRBJ2-5
TGTGCCAGCAGCCGACAGGGGATGGTAGGGGGTCAAGAGACCCAGTACTTC
CASSRQGMVGGQETQYF
>NA|TRBV21-1|NA|TRBJ2-7
TGTGCCAGCAGCAGACGGGACAGGGTTTGGGGACGTAGCTCCTACGAGCAGTACTTC
CASSRRDRVWGRSSYEQYF
>TRBD2|TRBV27|NA|TRBJ2-5
TGTGCCAGCAGTTCGGCCCGCGGGGGGGAGACCCAGTACTTC
CASSSARGGETQYF
>TRBD1|TRBV30|once|TRBJ2-7
TGTGCCTCGGACGGTCAGACGGGACAGGGGTGGTACGAGCAGTACTTC
CASDGQTGQGWYEQYF
>TRBD1|TRBV6-5|few|TRBJ2-7
TGTGCCAGCACCCGCAGGGGGCTAATGGACGAGCAGTACTTC
CASTRRGLMDEQYF
>NA|TRBV11-2|NA|TRBJ1-4
TGTGCCAGCAGCTTACAGGGTAGGAATGAAAAACTGTTTTTT
CASSLQGRNEKLFF
>NA|TRBV28|NA|TRBJ1-4
TGTGCCAGCAGTTCACTTTTTCCTCCAACTAATGAAAAACTGTTTTTT
CASSSLFPPTNEKLFF
>TRBD1|TRBV30|many|TRBJ1-2
TGTGCCTGGAGATGGGACAGGGCTGGCTACACCTTC
CAWRWDRAGYTF
>TRBD1|TRBV5-6|NA|TRBJ2-2
TGTGCCAGCAGCGGGGGGACAGGGGGCGTGGAGCTGTTTTTT
CASSGGTGGVELFF
>NA|TRBV7-6|NA|TRBJ1-5
TGTGCCAGCAGCCCACAACCTTGGGGCAGGGTCGGGAATCAGCCCCAGCATTTT
CASSPQPWGRVGNQPQHF
>NA|TRBV5-4|NA|TRBJ2-2
TGTGCCAGCAGTCCTCCGGCGGCGGGACGAATCGGGGAGCTGTTTTTT
CASSPPAAGRIGELFF
>NA|TRBV15|NA|TRBJ2-2
TGTGCCACCAGAGTGGGGGGACACACCGGGGAGCTGTTTTTT
CATRVGGHTGELFF
>NA|TRBV7-2|medium-sized|TRBJ2-7
TGTGCCAGCAGCTTAGCGGCAGGGGCGAACGAGCAGTACTTC
CASSLAAGANEQYF
>NA|TRBV28|NA|TRBJ1-5
TGTGCCAGCAGTCCACAGGCTTATCAGCCCCAGCATTTT
CASSPQAYQPQHF
>NA|TRBV15|once|TRBJ1-2
TGTGCCACCAGCTACGGGACACTCGGCTATGGCTACACCTTC
CATSYGTLGYGYTF
>NA|TRBV4-1|NA|TRBJ1-1
TGCGCCAGCAGCCACAGGGGAGGGGTGAACACTGAAGCTTTCTTT
CASSHRGGVNTEAFF
>NA|TRBV28|NA|TRBJ2-7
TGTGCCAGCAGTTCGGGGGACTACGAGCAGTACTTC
CASSSGDYEQYF
>TRBD2|TRBV29-1|NA|TRBJ2-1
TGCAGCGTTGGGACTAGCGGGAGCTATGAGCAGTTCTTC
CSVGTSGSYEQFF
>NA|TRBV7-2|NA|TRBJ2-1
TGTGCCAGCAGCCGTAGCGGCCGGTCCTACAATGAGCAGTTCTTC
CASSRSGRSYNEQFF
>TRBD1|TRBV5-1|NA|TRBJ2-5
TGCGCCAGCAGCTCTGGACAGGGTGGAGAGACCCAGTACTTC
CASSSGQGGETQYF
>TRBD2|TRBV5-6|NA|TRBJ2-2
TGTGCCAGCAGCTTAACGGGAGGGCCCACCGGGGAGCTGTTTTTT
CASSLTGGPTGELFF
>TRBD2|TRBV5-1|NA|TRBJ2-1
TGCGCCAGCAGCTTGGAAGCCGCGGGACTAGCCGGCTTTAATGAGCAGTTCTTC
CASSLEAAGLAGFNEQFF
>TRBD2|TRBV5-1|NA|TRBJ2-3
TGCGCCAGCAGCGCATTAGGGGAAGCGGGGGACCAGGATACGCAGTATTTT
CASSALGEAGDQDTQYF
>TRBD2|TRBV2|NA|TRBJ2-7
TGTGCCAGCAGTCCGGGACTAGCAGCCGCCTACGAGCAGTACTTC
CASSPGLAAAYEQYF
>NA|TRBV27|NA|TRBJ2-4
TGTGCCAGCAGTTCGCCGGGTCTAGCCAAAAACATTCAGTACTTC
CASSSPGLAKNIQYF
>TRBD2|TRBV9|once|TRBJ2-1
TGTGCCAGCAGCAGACCTGGTCTAGCGGGCGGGAATGAGCAGTTCTTC
CASSRPGLAGGNEQFF
>TRBD1|TRBV6-1|NA|TRBJ2-1
TGTGCCAGCAGTGAGGGACAGGAGTACAATGAGCAGTTCTTC
CASSEGQEYNEQFF
>NA|TRBV2|NA|TRBJ2-3
TGTGCCAGCAGTGTCTCAGATACGCAGTATTTT
CASSVSDTQYF
>NA|TRBV19|NA|TRBJ1-4
TGTGCCAGTAGCCCGACTCTTCGTGGGGAAAAACTGTTTTTT
CASSPTLRGEKLFF
>TRBD1|TRBV4-1|NA|TRBJ1-4
TGCGCCAGCAGCCCGGGACAGGCGCCAACTAATGAAAAACTGTTTTTT
CASSPGQAPTNEKLFF
>NA|TRBV5-1|NA|TRBJ1-1
TGCGCCAGCAGCCCTCTAGGGGGCACTGAAGCTTTCTTT
CASSPLGGTEAFF
>NA|TRBV9|NA|TRBJ2-6
TGTGCCAGCAGCGTAGGTAGCGCTGGGGCCAACGTCCTGACTTTC
CASSVGSAGANVLTF
>NA|TRBV6-6|NA|TRBJ1-4
TGTGCCAGCAGTGGACAGTCCGGGAGGGTTAATGAAAAACTGTTTTTT
CASSGQSGRVNEKLFF
>NA|TRBV21-1|NA|TRBJ2-7
TGTGCCAGCAGCAAAGTACGGAATCAGGGCTACGAGCAGTACTTC
CASSKVRNQGYEQYF
>TRBD2|TRBV5-1|NA|TRBJ2-5
TGCGCCAGCAGCTCAGGACTAGCGGGACTGGCAGAGACCCAGTACTTC
CASSSGLAGLAETQYF
>TRBD2|TRBV7-2|NA|TRBJ2-7
TGCGCCAGCAGCCAAGATTGGGATAGCGGGAGTCTCCACGAGCAGTACTTC
CASSQDWDSGSLHEQYF
>NA|TRBV19|NA|TRBJ1-1
TGTGCCAGTAGTACCCCGGGGGGGAACACTGAAGCTTTCTTT
CASSTPGGNTEAFF
>TRBD2|TRBV11-2|NA|TRBJ2-1
TGTGCCAGCAGCTTCTATGGTGTCGCGGGAGGGCCCGACAATGAGCAGTTCTTC
CASSFYGVAGGPDNEQFF